A selection of T cell receptor beta chains follows, all from one sample in a study of CD8+CD57+ T cells in acquired aplastic anemia. TCRdb reprocessed the reads with MiXCR, giving one entry per CDR3 protein. The sample lists around 130,000 distinct CDR3 sequences, 50% to 60% seen once, with 25% to 30% in the top ten. The sequenced material came from sorted CD4+, CD8+, or CD8+CD57+ T cells (not recorded which) from PBMCs. The source is a human donor with aplastic anemia. CDR3s include the opening cysteine and the closing phenylalanine or tryptophan. D genes are given only for firm matches. Where a row states a size, it is once, few, many or the class of an expanded clone; other rows omit it.

D gene | J gene | V gene | clone size | CDR3 length | CDR3 DNA | CDR3 protein
TRBD1 | TRBJ2-7 | TRBV2 | once | 13 | TGTGCCAGCACCCCGGACAGGGTCCACGAGCAGTACTTC | CASTPDRVHEQYF
TRBD2 | TRBJ2-1 | TRBV24-1 | NA | 17 | TGTGCCACCAGTGATCCTACTAGCGCGGGGCCCTACAATGAGCAGTTCTTC | CATSDPTSAGPYNEQFF
TRBD1 | TRBJ1-1 | TRBV19 | many | 15 | TGTGCCAGTAGTGCGACAGGGTCGTTGAACACTGAAGCTTTCTTT | CASSATGSLNTEAFF
NA | TRBJ2-3 | TRBV20-1 | NA | 14 | TGCAGTGCCCAAAGGGGCATGATCACAGATACGCAGTATTTT | CSAQRGMITDTQYF
TRBD1 | TRBJ1-6 | TRBV11-3 | NA | 14 | TGTGCCAGCAGTTTACAGGGGGTGCATTCACCCCTCCACTTT | CASSLQGVHSPLHF
NA | TRBJ1-2 | TRBV10-3 | few | 16 | TGTGCCATCAGTGACCCTGGGCAGAGGGGGGACTATGGCTACACCTTC | CAISDPGQRGDYGYTF
NA | TRBJ2-6 | TRBV5-4 | many | 17 | TGTGCCAGCAGCTTGACAGTTGTTAACTCTGGGGCCAACGTCCTGACTTTC | CASSLTVVNSGANVLTF
NA | TRBJ2-1 | TRBV7-8 | NA | 15 | TGTGCCAGCAGCTTAGGTGGGGGGGCAAGGAATGAGCAGTTCTTC | CASSLGGGARNEQFF
TRBD1 | TRBJ2-7 | TRBV7-8 | NA | 14 | TGTGCCAGCAGCTTACTTGAGGGGGCCCACGAGCAGTACTTC | CASSLLEGAHEQYF
TRBD1 | TRBJ2-3 | TRBV28 | NA | 14 | TGTGCCAGCAAGAGGTCAGGGGGCCCAGATACGCAGTATTTT | CASKRSGGPDTQYF
NA | TRBJ2-5 | TRBV27 | NA | 17 | TGTGCCAGCAGTTTATGGGCTAGCGTGTCGCCCCGAGAGACCCAGTACTTC | CASSLWASVSPRETQYF
TRBD1 | TRBJ1-5 | TRBV29-1 | NA | 12 | TGCAGCGCTGGACAGGTTGGACAGCCCCAGCATTTT | CSAGQVGQPQHF
TRBD1 | TRBJ1-1 | TRBV10-3 | NA | 14 | TGTGCCATCAGGGGAAGGGACAGGGACACTGAAGCTTTCTTT | CAIRGRDRDTEAFF
NA | TRBJ2-7 | TRBV6-6 | many | 13 | TGTGCCAGCAGTTACTTGATCTCCTACGAGCAGTACTTC | CASSYLISYEQYF
NA | TRBJ1-1 | TRBV2 | many | 11 | TGTGCCAGCAGTGAGAACACTGAAGCTTTCTTT | CASSENTEAFF
NA | TRBJ2-5 | TRBV19 | once | 13 | TGTGCCAGTAGTACCTCCAGGGTAGGGACCCAGTACTTC | CASSTSRVGTQYF
NA | TRBJ2-1 | TRBV27 | many | 14 | TGTGCCAGCAGATCCGGCACAACCTCCAGTGAGCAGTTCTTC | CASRSGTTSSEQFF
NA | TRBJ2-3 | TRBV15 | few | 14 | TGTGCCACTAAGGGCAGGTCTAGCACAGATACGCAGTATTTT | CATKGRSSTDTQYF
TRBD1 | TRBJ2-3 | TRBV24-1 | many | 15 | TGTGCCACCAGTGACACCGAACAGGGGTACGATACGCAGTATTTT | CATSDTEQGYDTQYF
TRBD2 | TRBJ2-1 | TRBV7-3 | NA | 13 | TGTGCCAGCAGCCGGACTAGGGACAATGAGCAGTTCTTC | CASSRTRDNEQFF
NA | TRBJ2-7 | TRBV10-3 | NA | 15 | TGTGCCTCAAAAGCAGGGCAAGCATCATCCTACGAGCAGTACTTC | CASKAGQASSYEQYF
NA | TRBJ2-1 | TRBV2 | NA | 13 | TGTGCCAGCAGTGAGTCCCGGGACAATGAGCAGTTCTTC | CASSESRDNEQFF
TRBD2 | TRBJ2-7 | TRBV20-1 | many | 15 | TGCAGTGCTAGAGATGAGCGGGGGAGCTCCTACGAGCAGTACTTC | CSARDERGSSYEQYF
TRBD1 | TRBJ2-3 | TRBV20-1 | NA | 15 | TGCAGTGCTAGTTCGGACAGGGGGCCGACAGATACGCAGTATTTT | CSASSDRGPTDTQYF
TRBD1 | TRBJ2-5 | TRBV27 | few | 15 | TGTGCCAGCATACCGACAGGGGGCTTGGGAGAGACCCAGTACTTC | CASIPTGGLGETQYF
NA | TRBJ2-7 | TRBV29-1 | once | 17 | TGCAGCGTTGTGATCTCCCCGATGGCGGGACCCGTATACGAGCAGTACTTC | CSVVISPMAGPVYEQYF
NA | TRBJ1-1 | TRBV10-2 | NA | 14 | TGCGCCAGCAGTGAGGCGACATTGAACACTGAAGCTTTCTTT | CASSEATLNTEAFF
NA | TRBJ2-1 | TRBV2 | NA | 15 | TGTGCCACCCAGAGGGGAGCTAACCCCTACAATGAGCAGTTCTTC | CATQRGANPYNEQFF
NA | TRBJ2-4 | TRBV20-1 | many | 13 | TGCAGTGCTGACGGGTTAGCCAAAAACATTCAGTACTTC | CSADGLAKNIQYF
NA | TRBJ1-1 | TRBV29-1 | few | 14 | TGCAGCGTCCAAGGGGGAGGTGGGAGCACTGAAGCTTTCTTT | CSVQGGGGSTEAFF
TRBD1 | TRBJ1-3 | TRBV10-3 | NA | 14 | TGTGCCAGCAGACAGGGGAGATCTGGAAACACCATATATTTT | CASRQGRSGNTIYF
NA | TRBJ1-1 | TRBV5-1 | NA | 14 | TGCGCCAGCAGCTTGGACGGGGTCGGAACTGAAGCTTTCTTT | CASSLDGVGTEAFF
TRBD2 | TRBJ2-7 | TRBV29-1 | NA | 12 | TGCAGCGTCACTAGCGTATCCTACGAGCAGTACTTC | CSVTSVSYEQYF
TRBD1 | TRBJ2-7 | TRBV29-1 | few | 16 | TGCAGCGTTGTGGGGGACAGGGGCCGAAGCTCCTACGAGCAGTACTTC | CSVVGDRGRSSYEQYF
TRBD2 | TRBJ2-1 | TRBV7-3 | many | 15 | TGTGCCAGCAGCTCCCGACTAGCGGGGGGCAATGAGCAGTTCTTC | CASSSRLAGGNEQFF
NA | TRBJ2-1 | TRBV7-6 | many | 16 | TGTGCCAGCAGCTTAGGAGTAGCGGCAACCCTAAGGGAGCAGTTCTTC | CASSLGVAATLREQFF
NA | TRBJ1-6 | TRBV12-3/TRBV12-4 | NA | 12 | TGTGCCAGCAGCCGGCGTAATTCACCCCTCCACTTT | CASSRRNSPLHF
NA | TRBJ2-5 | TRBV25-1 | many | 14 | TGTGCCAGCAGTGAGAACAGGGTGGGGGAGACCCAGTACTTC | CASSENRVGETQYF
NA | TRBJ1-2 | TRBV7-9 | few | 14 | TGTGCCAGCAGCCCCCCCTGGGCAGACAATGGCTACACCTTC | CASSPPWADNGYTF
NA | TRBJ2-3 | TRBV9 | many | 15 | TGTGCCAGCAGCGTAGCGGGAACTAGCACAGATACGCAGTATTTT | CASSVAGTSTDTQYF
NA | TRBJ2-7 | TRBV5-6 | many | 13 | TGTGCCAGCAGCTTGGGTGGGGGGAACGAGCAGTACTTC | CASSLGGGNEQYF
NA | TRBJ2-5 | TRBV12-5 | NA | 13 | TGTGCTAGTGGTCCTTGGAAGGAAGAGACCCAGTACTTC | CASGPWKEETQYF
NA | TRBJ2-3 | TRBV12-3/TRBV12-4 | NA | 15 | TGTGCCAGCAGTTCGCAGGGAACGAGCACAGATACGCAGTATTTT | CASSSQGTSTDTQYF
NA | TRBJ2-1 | TRBV24-1 | NA | 14 | TGTGCCAGCTCATCAACAGGGGGAGGGAATGAGCAGTTCTTC | CASSSTGGGNEQFF
TRBD2 | TRBJ2-3 | TRBV19 | NA | 14 | TGTGCCAGTAAGACTAGCGGGAGTACAGATACGCAGTATTTT | CASKTSGSTDTQYF
NA | TRBJ1-1 | TRBV27 | few | 14 | TGTGCCACACTCATTGGACAGTCGTACACTGAAGCTTTCTTT | CATLIGQSYTEAFF
NA | TRBJ1-1 | TRBV5-1 | NA | 14 | TGCGCCAGCAGGGGTTTTCTGAGGAACACTGAAGCTTTCTTT | CASRGFLRNTEAFF
NA | TRBJ1-5 | TRBV5-8 | many | 13 | TGTGCCAGCAGCTCAATCAACAATCAGCCCCAGCATTTT | CASSSINNQPQHF